Each of the 5 T cell receptor beta chains below was sequenced from the same sample in a study of cytotoxic CD8 clonotypes in ibrutinib-treated CLL. TCRdb keeps only in-frame clones here, not all; method: immunoSEQ multiplex PCR. The table lists 30,000 to 40,000 clones, approximately 48% of them singletons. The specimen comprised PBMCs, sampled before ibrutinib treatment. The receptors come from a human donor with chronic lymphocytic leukemia.

The rearrangement links TRBV7-9 to TRBJ2-7; D not certain. The CDR3 consists of 12 residues. Deletions cut 5 bases from V and 4 bases from J, with 9 bases between. Germline CDR1 and CDR2: SEHNR and FQNEAQ (reference sequence). The chain's CDR3 is CASSGHRYEQYF. The CDR3 DNA follows: TGTGCCAGCAGCGGCCACAGATACGAGCAGTACTTC.

The chain recombines TRBV9 with TRBJ2-7; 8 bases are shared with TRBD2. The junction had 11 bases not matched to a gene; V was cut back by 6 bases and J by 6 bases. CDR1 and CDR2 from the germline V gene are SGDLS and YYNGEE. The CDR3 spans 14 residues. The CDR3 bases are TGTGCCAGCAACACGGCGGGGGGAGGGTTCGAGCAGTACTTC. The encoded protein is CASNTAGGGFEQYF. Full variable domain (outside the CDR3, taken from reference TRBV9 and TRBJ2-7): DSGVTQTPKHLITATGQRVTLRCSPRSGDLSVYWYQQSLDQGLQFLIQYYNGEERAKGNILERFSAQQFPDLHSELNLSSLELGDSALYFCASNTAGGGFEQYFGPGTRLTVT.

The chain carries TRBV10-3 and TRBJ2-7; D possibly corresponds to TRBD2 (7 bases). This CDR3 is built from 14 residues. Trimming took 5 bases from V and 2 from J, leaving 13 bases between them. CDR1 is ENHRY, CDR2 SYGVKD, per germline. The CDR3, as DNA: TGTGCCATCAGTAACAGGGAGGGGACCTACGAGCAGTACTTC. It is translated as CAISNREGTYEQYF.

The chain employs TRBV4-1 and TRBJ1-3, with a tentative D call TRBD1 (5 bases). V lost 0 bases, J lost 2 bases, and 17 bases lay in between. The CDR3 length is 18 residues. In germline, CDR1 is MGHRA, CDR2 YSYEKL. DNA for the CDR3: TGCGCCAGCAGCCAAGATGGCGGGACGGGATTCACTGGAAACACCATATATTTT. Its translation: CASSQDGGTGFTGNTIYF.

The genes are TRBV14 and TRBJ2-7; D call uncertain. V was clipped by 0 bases and J by 3 bases, with 15 bases between them. CDR3 length: 16 residues. Germline loops: CDR1 SGHDN, CDR2 FVKESK. CDR3 nucleotide sequence: TGTGCCAGCAGCCAAGAGGCCGGGTTCAGTGGCTACGAGCAGTACTTC. It yields the protein CASSQEAGFSGYEQYF.